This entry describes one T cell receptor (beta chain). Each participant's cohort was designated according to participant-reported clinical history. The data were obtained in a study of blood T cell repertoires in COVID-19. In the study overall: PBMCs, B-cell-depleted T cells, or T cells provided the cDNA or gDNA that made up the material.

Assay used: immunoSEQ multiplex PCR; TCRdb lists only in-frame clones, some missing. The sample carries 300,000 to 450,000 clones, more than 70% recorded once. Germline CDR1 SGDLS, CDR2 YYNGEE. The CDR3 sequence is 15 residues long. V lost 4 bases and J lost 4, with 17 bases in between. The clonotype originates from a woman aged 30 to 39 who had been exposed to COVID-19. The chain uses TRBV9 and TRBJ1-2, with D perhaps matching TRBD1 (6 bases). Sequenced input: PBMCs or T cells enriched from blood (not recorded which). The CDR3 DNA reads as TGTGCCAGCAGCCCCGGGGCGACAGGCCGCTATGGCTACACCTTC. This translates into CASSPGATGRYGYTF.